Below, 30 T cell receptor beta chains from the same sample are listed, as sequenced in a study of blood T cell repertoires in COVID-19. Libraries were prepared by immunoSEQ multiplex PCR; TCRdb keeps only in-frame clonotypes and omits some of them. Of 300,000 or so clones in the sample, about 90% were seen once. The sequenced sample consisted of peripheral blood. The source is a woman aged 40 to 50 who had recovered from COVID-19.

The chain links TRBV30 to TRBJ2-5; 11 nucleotides agree with TRBD2. CDR1 and CDR2 from the germline V gene are GTSNPN and SVGIG (reference sequence). Losses at the gene ends were 2 bases for V and 5 bases for J; bases not matched to a gene: 10. This CDR3 contains 16 residues. The CDR3 sequence: CAWSPGVAGGLETQYF. The CDR3 DNA follows: TGTGCCTGGAGTCCCGGAGTAGCGGGGGGGCTTGAGACCCAGTACTTC. The full variable domain, in which reference TRBV30 and TRBJ2-5 provide the parts outside the CDR3, is SQTIHQWPATLVQPVGSPLSLECTVEGTSNPNLYWYRQAAGRGLQLLFYSVGIGQISSEVPQNLSASRPQDRQFILSSKKLLLSDSGFYLCAWSPGVAGGLETQYFGPGTRLLVL.

The chain carries TRBV6-6 and TRBJ2-7; 7 bases fit TRBD1. After removal of 2 bases from V and 4 bases from J, the junction contained 2 bases not matched to a gene. The germline gives CDR1 MNHNY, CDR2 SVGAGI (reference sequence). The CDR3 consists of 13 residues. CDR3 DNA sequence: TGTGCCAGCAGTTACACAGGGGCGTACGAGCAGTACTTC. Translating it yields CASSYTGAYEQYF.

This rearrangement joins TRBV5-1 to TRBJ2-6; 7 nucleotides agree with TRBD1. The CDR3 contains 15 residues. CDR1 is SGHRS and CDR2 is YFSETQ in the germline V gene. V trimming: 2 bases; J trimming: 2 bases; junction bases outside the gene matches: 1. CDR3 coding DNA: TGCGCCAGCAGCTTTACAGGGGCTGGGGCCAACGTCCTGACTTTC. Translating gives CASSFTGAGANVLTF. The variable domain in full, completed from reference TRBV5-1 and TRBJ2-6, reads KAGVTQTPRYLIKTRGQQVTLSCSPISGHRSVSWYQQTPGQGLQFLFEYFSETQRNKGNFPGRFSGRQFSNSRSEMNVSTLELGDSALYLCASSFTGAGANVLTFGAGSRLTVL.

This chain connects TRBV9 to TRBJ1-2, with 8 positions matching TRBD1. Germline values: CDR1 SGDLS, CDR2 YYNGEE. Trimming removed 0 bases from V and 0 bases from J; junction bases left unmatched: 4. This CDR3 contains 16 residues. The CDR3: CASSVGQGAPNYGYTF. Written as DNA, the CDR3 is TGTGCCAGCAGCGTAGGGCAGGGGGCCCCTAACTATGGCTACACCTTC.

The rearrangement uses TRBV18 and TRBJ1-1; tentative D call: TRBD1 (5 bases). The CDR3 sequence is 14 residues long. CDR1 KGHSH and CDR2 LQKENI come from the germline V gene. Trimming removed 2 bases from V and 2 bases from J, with 9 bases in between. The CDR3 protein is CASSPRQLNTEAFF. The CDR3 coding sequence is TGTGCCAGCTCACCAAGACAGCTAAACACTGAAGCTTTCTTT.

This clone has a handful of counts. V is TRBV9 and J is TRBJ2-7; a possible D gene is TRBD2 (7 bases). Germline-derived CDR1 and CDR2 are SGDLS and YYNGEE. Trimming took off 4 bases at V and 2 bases at J, with 22 bases between the two ends. CDR3 length: 17 amino acids. The CDR3 loop reads CASSSPSGGASPYEQYF. For the CDR3, the DNA is TGTGCCAGCAGCTCCCCCAGTGGGGGGGCCTCCCCCTACGAGCAGTACTTC.

This chain joins TRBV3-1 (or the pseudogene TRBV3-2) and TRBJ2-5; TRBD1 aligns across 9 bases. The junction had 8 bases not matched to a gene; V was cut back by 0 bases and J by 0 bases. From germline, CDR1 is LGHDT and CDR2 YNNKEL (reference sequence). There are 18 residues in the CDR3. The CDR3 DNA reads TGTGCCAGCAGCCAAGACCTGGTAACAGGGGGCCACCAAGAGACCCAGTACTTC. It translates to CASSQDLVTGGHQETQYF.

The V gene is TRBV6-2 or TRBV6-3, the J gene TRBJ2-1; TRBD2 is a possible D gene (5 bases). This CDR3 spans 17 amino acids. V lost 6 bases to trimming and J lost 3 bases, with 21 bases between them. Per the germline V gene, CDR1 is MNHEY and CDR2 is SVGEGT. CDR3 coding DNA: TGTGCCAGCAGCCCCCCCCTGGGGTCTGAGGGCTACAATGAGCAGTTCTTC. Its protein is CASSPPLGSEGYNEQFF.

The chain is built from TRBV2 and TRBJ1-5, with 8 bases identical to TRBD1. The germline gives CDR1 SNHLY, CDR2 FYNNEI. V trimming: 6 bases; J trimming: 4 bases; junction bases outside the gene matches: 8. This CDR3 has 15 residues. CDR3 sequence: CASRKETGVNQPQHF. The CDR3 DNA reads TGTGCCAGCAGGAAGGAGACAGGGGTAAATCAGCCCCAGCATTTT. Full variable domain (outside the CDR3, taken from reference TRBV2 and TRBJ1-5): EPEVTQTPSHQVTQMGQEVILRCVPISNHLYFYWYRQILGQKVEFLVSFYNNEISEKSEIFDDQFSVERPDGSNFTLKIRSTKLEDSAMYFCASRKETGVNQPQHFGDGTRLSIL.

The chain uses TRBV9 and TRBJ2-6; a weak D match, TRBD2 (5 bases). V was shortened by 7 bases and J by 1 base, with 9 bases between the two germline ends. Germline CDR1 reads SGDLS; CDR2 reads YYNGEE. This CDR3 region has 14 residues. CDR3 bases: TGTGCCAGCCAACGGGATTCTGGGGCCAACGTCCTGACTTTC. Its translation: CASQRDSGANVLTF.

V usage is TRBV7-9 and J usage is TRBJ1-1, with 9 bases that match TRBD1. The junction had 7 bases not matched to a gene; V was cut back by 5 bases and J by 6 bases. The length of the CDR3 is 14 residues. Germline CDR1 is SEHNR and CDR2 is FQNEAQ (reference sequence). In nucleotides, the CDR3 is TGTGCCAGCAGCCTAACAGGGGGCCTCGCTGAAGCTTTCTTT. As protein: CASSLTGGLAEAFF. The variable domain in full, with the rest retrieved from reference TRBV7-9 and TRBJ1-1, is DTGVSQNPRHKITKRGQNVTFRCDPISEHNRLYWYRQTLGQGPEFLTYFQNEAQLEKSRLLSDRFSAERPKGSFSTLEIQRTEQGDSAMYLCASSLTGGLAEAFFGQGTRLTVV.

The chain links TRBV30 to TRBJ2-5; TRBD2 might be the D (5 bases). V gave up 0 bases and J gave up 10 bases, with 15 bases separating them. Germline V gives CDR1 GTSNPN, CDR2 SVGIG (reference sequence). The CDR3 is 13 residues long. CDR3 nucleotides: TGTGCCTGGAGTGTGGCAATTGGGAGAGGCCAGTACTTC. Its translation is CAWSVAIGRGQYF.

V usage is TRBV19 and J usage is TRBJ1-2, with a possible D match to TRBD1 (5 bases). Per germline, CDR1 LNHDA and CDR2 SQIVND (reference sequence). Trimming pared 7 bases from V and 9 bases from J, leaving 15 bases between. CDR3 length equals 12 residues. The CDR3 spells CASTDNLESYTF. CDR3 nucleotide sequence: TGTGCCAGTACGGACAACTTGGAGAGCTACACCTTC.

In its sample, this clone was seen once. The chain combines TRBV6-5 with TRBJ1-5; 8 bases fit TRBD1. Germline CDR1 reads MNHEY; CDR2 reads SVGAGI. This CDR3 spans 13 amino acids. V was pared by 5 bases and J by 5 bases, with 2 bases of the junction left unmatched. In DNA, the CDR3 is TGTGCCAGCAGTCACAGGGGGGATCAGCCCCAGCATTTT. Translated: CASSHRGDQPQHF.

V and J are TRBV27 and TRBJ1-6; D gene unclear. CDR1 is MNHEY, CDR2 SMNVEV, per germline (reference sequence). V lost 0 bases and J 3 bases, leaving 3 bases between the germline ends. There are 14 residues in the CDR3. The CDR3 loop reads CASSLSRYNSPLHF. The CDR3 bases are TGTGCCAGCAGTTTATCTCGCTATAATTCACCCCTCCACTTT.

The table lists this clone with a count of one. The chain employs TRBV19 and TRBJ1-1, with no clear D. This CDR3 is 16 amino acids long. In germline, CDR1 is LNHDA, CDR2 SQIVND (reference sequence). Trimming removed 5 bases from V and 1 base from J, with 17 bases in between. The chain's CDR3 is CASSGHAGRGNTEAFF. CDR3 coding DNA: TGTGCCAGTAGTGGTCATGCGGGGAGAGGGAACACTGAAGCTTTCTTT.

V is TRBV11-3 and J is TRBJ2-1; 8 bases fit TRBD1. Germline V CDR1 and CDR2: SGHNT, YENEEA. The V gene end was trimmed by 2 bases and the J gene end by 5 bases; junction bases not matched to a gene: 2. The CDR3 contains 14 residues. CDR3: CASSLTGGHNEQFF. CDR3 DNA: TGTGCCAGCAGCTTAACAGGGGGGCACAATGAGCAGTTCTTC.

The rearrangement uses TRBV6-6 and TRBJ1-2; 8 bases line up with TRBD1. Germline trimming cut 2 bases from V and 4 bases from J; bases unmatched to any gene: 3. CDR3 length: 14 amino acids. Germline V lookup: CDR1 MNHNY, CDR2 SVGAGI (reference sequence). In DNA form, the CDR3 reads TGTGCCAGCAGTTACGGGACAGGAGGCTATGGCTACACCTTC. Amino acid sequence: CASSYGTGGYGYTF.

The chain joins TRBV25-1 to TRBJ1-4, with TRBD1 identical over 7 bases. The length of the CDR3 is 15 residues. V lost 3 bases and J lost 3; bases outside the gene matches: 4. Germline lookup yields CDR1 MGHDK and CDR2 SYGVNS. The CDR3 nucleotides are TGTGCCAGCAGTGATCTGGGACAGTCTAATGAAAAACTGTTTTTT. This gives the protein CASSDLGQSNEKLFF.

The chain links TRBV2 to TRBJ1-2, with D perhaps TRBD1 (5 bases). This CDR3 comprises 11 residues. With 5 bases removed from V and 8 bases from J, the gap between germline ends came to 9 bases. Germline CDR1 SNHLY, CDR2 FYNNEI. The CDR3 loop reads CASSQGRGYTF. The CDR3 bases are TGTGCCAGCAGTCAGGGTCGCGGCTACACCTTC.

This chain uses TRBV19 with TRBJ1-5; TRBD1 agrees at 7 bases. The CDR3 totals 16 residues. Per the germline V gene, CDR1 is LNHDA and CDR2 is SQIVND (reference sequence). With 5 bases clipped from V and 1 base from J, the junction kept 8 bases outside the gene matches. CDR3 in amino acids: CASSPNRGGSNQPQHF. DNA for the CDR3: TGTGCCAGTAGTCCAAACAGGGGTGGGAGCAATCAGCCCCAGCATTTT. Filled out from reference TRBV19 and TRBJ1-5, the complete variable domain reads DGGITQSPKYLFRKEGQNVTLSCEQNLNHDAMYWYRQDPGQGLRLIYYSQIVNDFQKGDIAEGYSVSREKKESFPLTVTSAQKNPTAFYLCASSPNRGGSNQPQHFGDGTRLSIL.

This clone occurred once. The chain combines TRBV30 with TRBJ1-5; the D gene is possibly TRBD1 (6 bases). This CDR3 is built from 17 residues. CDR1 and CDR2 from the germline V gene are GTSNPN and SVGIG (reference sequence). Trimming removed 3 bases at V and 2 bases at J, with 20 bases between. CDR3 nucleotides: TGTGCCTGGAGCCCCCGGGACATCGCCCGAGGCAATCAGCCCCAGCATTTT. Protein: CAWSPRDIARGNQPQHF.

The chain carries TRBV6-5 and TRBJ1-3; D not resolved. V was shortened by 0 bases and J by 0 bases, with 9 bases between the two germline ends. The CDR3 contains 16 residues. CDR1 and CDR2 from the germline V gene are MNHEY and SVGAGI. The CDR3 DNA reads as TGTGCCAGCAGTTACTCGGAGGAGAGCTCTGGAAACACCATATATTTT. Translating it yields CASSYSEESSGNTIYF.

The chain employs TRBV6-2 or TRBV6-3 and TRBJ2-1; D might be TRBD2 (6 bases). CDR3 size: 17 residues. V was cut by 0 bases and J by 0 bases, with 12 bases left in between. From germline, CDR1 is MNHEY and CDR2 SVGEGT. The CDR3 protein is CASSYSARGSSYNEQFF. CDR3 DNA: TGTGCCAGCAGTTACTCGGCTCGGGGGTCCTCCTACAATGAGCAGTTCTTC.

CDR3 protein: CASQITRELRTEAFF. The CDR3, as DNA: TGTGCCAGCCAAATTACAAGGGAGCTCCGCACTGAAGCTTTCTTT. The chain combines TRBV18 with TRBJ1-1; D not resolved. The germline CDR1 and CDR2 sequences are KGHSH and LQKENI. The CDR3 length is 15 residues. V gave up 8 bases and J gave up 4 bases, with 20 bases separating them.

J is TRBJ1-2 and V is TRBV6-5; a possible D gene is TRBD1 (5 bases). Between the trimmed V and J ends, which lost 4 bases and 8 bases, there was a span of 8 bases. CDR1 is MNHEY, CDR2 SVGAGI, per germline. The CDR3 sequence is 11 residues long. In nucleotides, the CDR3 is TGTGCCAGCAGTTCGGGGGGAGGCTACACCTTC. It specifies CASSSGGGYTF.

The V call is TRBV30, the J call TRBJ1-5, with a possible D match to TRBD1 (5 bases). V lost 0 bases to trimming and J lost 7 bases, with 10 bases between them. CDR1 and CDR2 (germline): GTSNPN, SVGIG (reference sequence). This CDR3 spans 13 amino acids. CDR3 amino acids: CAWSVQGGQPQHF. CDR3 sequence (DNA): TGTGCCTGGAGTGTGCAGGGAGGCCAGCCCCAGCATTTT.

The chain couples TRBV24-1 to TRBJ2-1; 11 nucleotides line up with TRBD2. Germline-derived CDR1 and CDR2 are KGHDR and SFDVKD. Trimming cost V 3 bases and J 1 base; bases outside gene matches: 1. CDR3 length: 16 amino acids. The CDR3, as DNA: TGTGCCACCAGTGATGCTAGCGGGGGGTCCTACAATGAGCAGTTCTTC. Protein: CATSDASGGSYNEQFF.

The chain couples TRBV5-1 to TRBJ1-1, with D maybe TRBD1 (6 bases). Germline V gene data show CDR1 as SGHRS and CDR2 as YFSETQ. The CDR3 runs 17 residues. V dropped 4 bases and J dropped 0 bases, with 19 bases sitting between them. The CDR3 nucleotides are TGCGCCAGCAGCCCCCCCGTACAGGGCTCCATGAACACTGAAGCTTTCTTT. It is translated as CASSPPVQGSMNTEAFF.

This clone was seen a few times. The chain carries TRBV6-5 and TRBJ2-1; 8 bases are shared with TRBD2. CDR1 is MNHEY and CDR2 is SVGAGI in the germline V gene. The J segment lost 4 bases and the V segment lost 6 bases, leaving 5 bases of the junction unmatched. CDR3 size: 14 residues. CDR3 amino acids: CASSRTSRYNEQFF. The DNA for the CDR3 is TGTGCCAGCAGCAGGACTAGCAGGTACAATGAGCAGTTCTTC.